This T cell receptor beta chain was captured by sequencing in a study of cytomegalovirus exposure and HLA in healthy donors. Overall study: An early release of data contained about 85 million unique TCRs, which came from HLA-typed donors.

PCR employed 60 Vbeta and 13 Jbeta primers. TCRdb's copy holds only in-frame clones and misses some; the assay was immunoSEQ multiplex PCR. This repertoire shows 140,000 to 150,000 clones, roughly 80% found once; its top ten account for approximately 3%. From germline, CDR1 is SGHNT and CDR2 YENEEA. The CDR3 has 14 amino acids. V lost 2 bases, J lost 4 bases, and 8 bases lay in between. Sequenced material: PBMCs. The chain joins TRBV11-3 to TRBJ2-2; possible D gene TRBD1, 5 bases. This sequence originates from a male donor in good health and CMV-seronegative. The CDR3 reads CASSLTTGTGELFF. The CDR3 DNA follows: TGTGCCAGCAGCTTAACTACAGGCACCGGGGAGCTGTTTTTT.